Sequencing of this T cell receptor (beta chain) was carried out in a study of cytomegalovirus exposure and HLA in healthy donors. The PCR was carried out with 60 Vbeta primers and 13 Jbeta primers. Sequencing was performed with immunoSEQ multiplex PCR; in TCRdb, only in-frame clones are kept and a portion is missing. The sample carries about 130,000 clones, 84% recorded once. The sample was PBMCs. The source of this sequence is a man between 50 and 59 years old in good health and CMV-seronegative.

The CDR3 reads CASSEGRGQPQHF. The CDR3 DNA reads as TGTGCCAGCAGTGAAGGGAGGGGACAGCCCCAGCATTTT. V and J are TRBV2 and TRBJ1-5, with D possibly matching TRBD1 (5 bases). The CDR3 sequence is 13 residues long. V was trimmed by 1 base and J by 7 bases, leaving 8 bases between them. CDR1 is SNHLY and CDR2 is FYNNEI in the germline V gene.